The 9 T cell receptor beta chains in this list originate from one sample, sequenced in a study of cytomegalovirus exposure and HLA in healthy donors. PCR was performed using 60 Vbeta and 13 Jbeta primers. Assay used: immunoSEQ multiplex PCR; TCRdb lists only in-frame clones, some missing. In the table there are roughly 100,000 clones, 65% to 85% of which are singletons. Sequencing input: PBMCs. All receptors derive from a man aged 18 to 30 in good health and CMV-seronegative.

In this sample, this clone turned up once. The chain carries TRBV7-2 and TRBJ1-1; D gene ambiguous. The germline V gene encodes CDR1 SGHTA and CDR2 FQGNSA. Between the trimmed V and J ends, which lost 4 bases and 7 bases, there was a span of 10 bases. CDR3 length: 12 residues. Here the CDR3 reads CASSSRLSEAFF. The CDR3 DNA sequence: TGTGCCAGCAGCTCGCGGCTGAGTGAAGCTTTCTTT.

The V gene is TRBV27, the J gene TRBJ2-7, with D tentatively TRBD1 (5 bases). Germline V gene sequence: CDR1 MNHEY, CDR2 SMNVEV (reference sequence). Trimming left V 5 bases short and J 6 bases short, with 17 bases between. This CDR3 is built from 14 residues. The CDR3 bases are TGTGCCAGCAGTCCGTACCCCACAGGTATCGAGCAGTACTTC. The encoded protein is CASSPYPTGIEQYF.

The chain uses TRBV7-2 and TRBJ2-3, with a possible D match to TRBD2 (5 bases). This CDR3 is built from 12 residues. Trimming took 8 bases from V and 4 from J, leaving 10 bases between them. The germline CDR1 and CDR2 sequences are SGHTA and FQGNSA. CDR3 amino acids: CASLWGADTQYF. The CDR3 nucleotides are TGTGCCAGCCTTTGGGGAGCAGATACGCAGTATTTT.

The chain has TRBV6-6 and TRBJ2-7, with TRBD1 matching 7 bases. Trimming at V came to 0 bases and at J to 2 bases, leaving 1 base not matched to a gene. From germline, CDR1 is MNHNY and CDR2 SVGAGI (reference sequence). The length of the CDR3 is 14 residues. The CDR3 protein is CASSYSQGAYEQYF. DNA of the CDR3: TGTGCCAGCAGTTACTCGCAGGGGGCCTACGAGCAGTACTTC.

The V gene is TRBV29-1, the J gene TRBJ2-7; TRBD1 matches 7 bases. The V gene's germline CDR1 is SQVTM and CDR2 ANQGSEA. This CDR3 has 14 amino acids. Trimming at V came to 3 bases and at J to 5 bases, leaving 10 bases not matched to a gene. CDR3 residues: CSVEVGQVMDEQYF. In nucleotides, the CDR3 is TGCAGCGTTGAGGTAGGACAGGTAATGGACGAGCAGTACTTC.

V usage is TRBV29-1 and J usage is TRBJ2-1, with D tentatively TRBD2 (6 bases). The CDR3 runs to 13 residues. V was trimmed by 7 bases and J by 7 bases, leaving 17 bases between them. CDR1 and CDR2 from the germline V gene are SQVTM and ANQGSEA. CDR3 in DNA: TGCAGCGCCGCACTAGCCCCAATAAATGAGCAGTTCTTC. Protein: CSAALAPINEQFF.

CDR3 in amino acids: CASSVSGSRVNEQFF. For the CDR3, the DNA is TGCGCCAGCAGCGTCAGCGGGAGCAGAGTCAATGAGCAGTTCTTC. The chain links TRBV5-1 to TRBJ2-1; TRBD2 aligns across 8 bases. Germline assignment: CDR1 SGHRS and CDR2 YFSETQ. The CDR3 totals 15 residues. With 4 bases clipped from V and 6 bases from J, the junction kept 9 bases outside the gene matches.

V gene TRBV6-1 combines with J gene TRBJ2-2; the D gene is possibly TRBD1 (5 bases). Between the trimmed V and J ends, which lost 4 bases and 6 bases, there was a span of 9 bases. The CDR3 extends over 13 amino acids. CDR1 is MNHNS and CDR2 is SASEGT in the germline V gene. The CDR3: CASSAGPAGELFF. The DNA for the CDR3 is TGTGCCAGCAGTGCAGGGCCGGCCGGGGAGCTGTTTTTT.

The chain carries TRBV7-2 and TRBJ1-5; 9 bases align to TRBD1. J lost 4 bases, V lost 5 bases, and 6 bases had no gene match. Germline lookup yields CDR1 SGHTA and CDR2 FQGNSA. This CDR3 has 15 residues. The CDR3 spells CASSPTGTGNQPQHF. CDR3 in DNA: TGTGCCAGCAGCCCTACCGGGACAGGGAATCAGCCCCAGCATTTT. Looking up the rest from reference TRBV7-2 and TRBJ1-5 gives the full variable domain: GAGVSQSPSNKVTEKGKDVELRCDPISGHTALYWYRQSLGQGLEFLIYFQGNSAPDKSGLPSDRFSAERTGGSVSTLTIQRTQQEDSAVYLCASSPTGTGNQPQHFGDGTRLSIL.